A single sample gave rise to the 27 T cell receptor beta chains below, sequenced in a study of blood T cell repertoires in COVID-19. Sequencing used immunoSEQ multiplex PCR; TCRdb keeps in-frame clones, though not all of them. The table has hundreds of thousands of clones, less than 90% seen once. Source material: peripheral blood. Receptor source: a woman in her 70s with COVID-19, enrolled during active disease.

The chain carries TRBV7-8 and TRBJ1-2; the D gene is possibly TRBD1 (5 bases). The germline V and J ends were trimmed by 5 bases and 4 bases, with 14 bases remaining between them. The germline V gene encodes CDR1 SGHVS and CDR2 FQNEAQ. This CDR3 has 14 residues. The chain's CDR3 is CASSPRQGLYGYTF. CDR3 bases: TGTGCCAGCAGCCCTAGGCAGGGTCTCTATGGCTACACCTTC. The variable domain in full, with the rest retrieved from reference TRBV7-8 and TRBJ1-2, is GAGVSQSPRYKVAKRGQDVALRCDPISGHVSLFWYQQALGQGPEFLTYFQNEAQLDKSGLPSDRFFAERPEGSVSTLKIQRTQQEDSAVYLCASSPRQGLYGYTFGSGTRLTVV.

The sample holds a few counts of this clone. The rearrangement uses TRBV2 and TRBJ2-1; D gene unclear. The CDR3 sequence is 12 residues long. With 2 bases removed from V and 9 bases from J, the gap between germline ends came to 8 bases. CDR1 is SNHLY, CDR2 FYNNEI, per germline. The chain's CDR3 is CASSEIEFEQFF. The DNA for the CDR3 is TGTGCCAGCAGTGAAATTGAGTTTGAGCAGTTCTTC.

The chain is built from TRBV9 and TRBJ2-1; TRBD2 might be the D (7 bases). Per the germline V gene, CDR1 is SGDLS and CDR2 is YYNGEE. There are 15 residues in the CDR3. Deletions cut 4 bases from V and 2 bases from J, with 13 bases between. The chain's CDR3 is CASSSKGGPYNEQFF. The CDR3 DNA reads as TGTGCCAGCAGCTCCAAGGGGGGGCCCTACAATGAGCAGTTCTTC.

The CDR3 sequence is CASSKSQSSARVYNSPLHF. The CDR3 region has the DNA TGTGCCAGCAGCAAAAGTCAGTCCTCAGCCAGGGTCTATAATTCACCCCTCCACTTT. The chain uses TRBV21-1 and TRBJ1-6; the tabulated D call, TRBD1, remains unverified against the DNA. TRBV21-1 is classified as a pseudogene. The CDR3 is 19 residues long.

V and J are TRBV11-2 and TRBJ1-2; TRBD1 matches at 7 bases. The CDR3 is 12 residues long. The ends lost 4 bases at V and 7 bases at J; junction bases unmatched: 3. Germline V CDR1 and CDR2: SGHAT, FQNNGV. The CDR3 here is CASSSDRVGYTF. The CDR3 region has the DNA TGTGCCAGCAGCTCTGACAGGGTTGGCTACACCTTC.

The CDR3 here is CASSLDRGKTQYF. CDR3 nucleotides: TGCGCCAGCAGCTTGGATAGGGGAAAGACCCAGTACTTC. The V and J genes are TRBV5-1 and TRBJ2-5; tentative D call: TRBD1 (5 bases). Trimming left V 0 bases short and J 6 bases short, with 9 bases between. CDR1 is SGHRS, CDR2 YFSETQ, per germline. The CDR3 extends over 13 amino acids.

In DNA form, the CDR3 reads TGCGCCAGCAGCCAACGGACAGGGGGCGATGGAAACACCATATATTTT. This codes for CASSQRTGGDGNTIYF. This chain connects TRBV5-1 to TRBJ1-3; 11 bases fit TRBD1. Germline V gene lookup returns CDR1 SGHRS and CDR2 YFSETQ. V was pared by 4 bases and J by 3 bases, with 6 bases of the junction left unmatched. The CDR3 is made up of 16 amino acids.

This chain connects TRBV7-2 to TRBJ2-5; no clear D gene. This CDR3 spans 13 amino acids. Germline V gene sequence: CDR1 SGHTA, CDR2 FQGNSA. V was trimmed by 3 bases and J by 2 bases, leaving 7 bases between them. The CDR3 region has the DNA TGTGCCAGCAGCTTCTCACAGCAAGAGACCCAGTACTTC. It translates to CASSFSQQETQYF. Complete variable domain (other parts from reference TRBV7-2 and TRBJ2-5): GAGVSQSPSNKVTEKGKDVELRCDPISGHTALYWYRQSLGQGLEFLIYFQGNSAPDKSGLPSDRFSAERTGGSVSTLTIQRTQQEDSAVYLCASSFSQQETQYFGPGTRLLVL.

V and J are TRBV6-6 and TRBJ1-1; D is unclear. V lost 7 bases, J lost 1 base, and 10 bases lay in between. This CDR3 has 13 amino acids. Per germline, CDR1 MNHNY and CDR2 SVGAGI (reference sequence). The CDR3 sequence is CASTRRPNTEAFF. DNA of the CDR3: TGTGCCAGCACTAGGCGCCCGAACACTGAAGCTTTCTTT.

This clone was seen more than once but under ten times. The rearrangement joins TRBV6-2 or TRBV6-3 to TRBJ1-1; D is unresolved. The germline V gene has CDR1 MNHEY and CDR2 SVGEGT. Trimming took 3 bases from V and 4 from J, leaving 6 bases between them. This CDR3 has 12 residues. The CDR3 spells CASSYPPTEAFF. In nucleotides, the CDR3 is TGTGCCAGCAGTTATCCTCCCACTGAAGCTTTCTTT.

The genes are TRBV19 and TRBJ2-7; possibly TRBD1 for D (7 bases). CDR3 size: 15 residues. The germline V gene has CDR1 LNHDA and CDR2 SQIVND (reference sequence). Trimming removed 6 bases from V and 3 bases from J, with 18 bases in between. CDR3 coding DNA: TGTGCCAGTAGCCTCAGGGGGGACGGTTTCTACGAGCAGTACTTC. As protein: CASSLRGDGFYEQYF.

The CDR3 coding sequence is TGCGCCAGCAGCCAAGGGACAGGGAAAAACATTCAGTACTTC. Translating gives CASSQGTGKNIQYF. The rearrangement joins TRBV4-1 to TRBJ2-4, with 8 bases identical to TRBD1. V lost 1 base to trimming and J lost 4 bases; unmatched junction nucleotides: 0. The CDR3 is 14 residues long. Per germline, CDR1 MGHRA and CDR2 YSYEKL.

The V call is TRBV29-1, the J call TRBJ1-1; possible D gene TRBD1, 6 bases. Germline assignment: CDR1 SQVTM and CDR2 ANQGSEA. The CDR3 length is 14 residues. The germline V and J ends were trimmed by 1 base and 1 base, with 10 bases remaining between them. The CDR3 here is CSVEGQARNTEAFF. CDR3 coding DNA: TGCAGCGTTGAAGGACAGGCACGGAACACTGAAGCTTTCTTT.

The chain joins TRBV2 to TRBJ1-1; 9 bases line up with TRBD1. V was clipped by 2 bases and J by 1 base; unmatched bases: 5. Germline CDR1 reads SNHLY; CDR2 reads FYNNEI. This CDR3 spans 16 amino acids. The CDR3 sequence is CASSESRTGANTEAFF. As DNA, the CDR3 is TGTGCCAGCAGTGAAAGTAGGACAGGGGCGAACACTGAAGCTTTCTTT. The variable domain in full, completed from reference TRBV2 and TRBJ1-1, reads EPEVTQTPSHQVTQMGQEVILRCVPISNHLYFYWYRQILGQKVEFLVSFYNNEISEKSEIFDDQFSVERPDGSNFTLKIRSTKLEDSAMYFCASSESRTGANTEAFFGQGTRLTVV.

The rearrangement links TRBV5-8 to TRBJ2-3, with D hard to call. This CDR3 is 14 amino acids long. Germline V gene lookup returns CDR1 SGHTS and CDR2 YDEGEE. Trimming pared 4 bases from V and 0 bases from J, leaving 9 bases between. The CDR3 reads CASSHRASTDTQYF. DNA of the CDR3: TGTGCCAGCAGCCACCGCGCTAGCACAGATACGCAGTATTTT.

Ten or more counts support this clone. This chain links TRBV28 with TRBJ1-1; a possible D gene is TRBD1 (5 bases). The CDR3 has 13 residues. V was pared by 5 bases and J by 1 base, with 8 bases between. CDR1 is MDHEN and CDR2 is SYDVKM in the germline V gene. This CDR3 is CASSPRENTEAFF. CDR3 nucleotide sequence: TGTGCCAGCAGTCCCAGGGAGAACACTGAAGCTTTCTTT.

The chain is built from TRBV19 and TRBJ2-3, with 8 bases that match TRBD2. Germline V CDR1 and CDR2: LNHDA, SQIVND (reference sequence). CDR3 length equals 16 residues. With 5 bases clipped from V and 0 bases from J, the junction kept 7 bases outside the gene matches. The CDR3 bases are TGTGCCAGTAGTCGAGCGGGGGTCACCAGCACAGATACGCAGTATTTT. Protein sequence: CASSRAGVTSTDTQYF.

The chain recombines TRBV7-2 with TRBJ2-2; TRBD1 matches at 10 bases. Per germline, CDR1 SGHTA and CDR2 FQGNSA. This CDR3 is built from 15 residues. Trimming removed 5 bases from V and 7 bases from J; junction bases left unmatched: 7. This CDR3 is CASSRKTGGIGELFF. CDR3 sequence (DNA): TGTGCCAGCAGCCGTAAGACAGGGGGCATCGGGGAGCTGTTTTTT.

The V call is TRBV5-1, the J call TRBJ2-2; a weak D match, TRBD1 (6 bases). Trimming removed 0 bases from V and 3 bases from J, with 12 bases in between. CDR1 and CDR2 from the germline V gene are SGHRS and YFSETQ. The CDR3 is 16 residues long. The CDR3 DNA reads TGCGCCAGCAGCTTGGTCAGGGGCCGGTACACCGGGGAGCTGTTTTTT. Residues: CASSLVRGRYTGELFF.

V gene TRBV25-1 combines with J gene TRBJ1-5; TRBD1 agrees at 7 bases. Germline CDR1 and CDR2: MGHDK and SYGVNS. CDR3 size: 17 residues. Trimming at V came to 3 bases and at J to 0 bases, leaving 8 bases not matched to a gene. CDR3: CASSDLRGQISNQPQHF. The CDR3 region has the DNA TGTGCCAGCAGTGATCTACGGGGACAGATTAGCAATCAGCCCCAGCATTTT.

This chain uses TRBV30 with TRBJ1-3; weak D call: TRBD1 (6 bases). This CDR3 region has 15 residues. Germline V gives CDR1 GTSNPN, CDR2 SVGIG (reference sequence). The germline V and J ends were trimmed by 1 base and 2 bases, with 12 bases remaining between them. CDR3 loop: CAWSAGEAPGNTIYF. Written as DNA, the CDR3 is TGTGCCTGGAGTGCAGGGGAAGCACCTGGAAACACCATATATTTT.

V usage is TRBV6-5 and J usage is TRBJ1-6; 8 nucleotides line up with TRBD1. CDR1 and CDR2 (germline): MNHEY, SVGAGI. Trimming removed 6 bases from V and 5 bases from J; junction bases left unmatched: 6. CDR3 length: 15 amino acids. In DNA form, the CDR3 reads TGTGCCAGCAGAGCTAGGACAGGGAATAATTCACCCCTCCACTTT. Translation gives CASRARTGNNSPLHF.

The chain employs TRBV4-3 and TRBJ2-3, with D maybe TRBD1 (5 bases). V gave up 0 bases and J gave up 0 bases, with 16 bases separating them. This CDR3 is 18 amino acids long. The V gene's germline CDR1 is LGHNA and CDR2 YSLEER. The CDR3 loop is CASSQEPLTVTSTDTQYF. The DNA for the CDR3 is TGCGCCAGCAGCCAAGAACCCTTGACAGTAACTAGCACAGATACGCAGTATTTT.

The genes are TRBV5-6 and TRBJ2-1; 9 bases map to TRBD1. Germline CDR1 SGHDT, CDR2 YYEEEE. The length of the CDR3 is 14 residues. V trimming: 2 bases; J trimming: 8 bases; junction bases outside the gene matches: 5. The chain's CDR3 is CASSFGTGYYEQFF. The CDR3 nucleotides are TGTGCCAGCAGCTTTGGGACAGGGTATTATGAGCAGTTCTTC.

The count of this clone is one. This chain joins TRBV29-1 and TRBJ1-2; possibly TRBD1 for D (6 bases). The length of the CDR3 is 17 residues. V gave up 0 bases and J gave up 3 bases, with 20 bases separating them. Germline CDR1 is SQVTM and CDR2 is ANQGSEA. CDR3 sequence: CSVEDRAATGAYYGYTF. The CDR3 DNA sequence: TGCAGCGTTGAAGATCGGGCCGCGACAGGAGCATACTATGGCTACACCTTC.

The CDR3 DNA follows: TGTGCCAGCAGCTTAGGCTCAGCGGGGGGGCCGGGAGATACGCAGTATTTT. It codes for CASSLGSAGGPGDTQYF. The chain combines TRBV13 with TRBJ2-3; 10 nucleotides match TRBD2. CDR1 and CDR2 from the germline V gene are PRHDT and FYEKMQ (reference sequence). The trim removed 0 bases at V and 5 bases at J, leaving 8 bases unmatched. The CDR3 is 17 residues long.

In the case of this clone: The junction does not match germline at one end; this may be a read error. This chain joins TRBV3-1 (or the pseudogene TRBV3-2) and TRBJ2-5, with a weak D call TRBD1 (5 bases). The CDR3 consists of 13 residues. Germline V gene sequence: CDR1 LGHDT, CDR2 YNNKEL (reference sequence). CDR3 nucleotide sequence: TGTGCCAGCAGCCACACCCCGAAGAGACAGTGGGACTTC. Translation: CASSHTPKRQWDF.